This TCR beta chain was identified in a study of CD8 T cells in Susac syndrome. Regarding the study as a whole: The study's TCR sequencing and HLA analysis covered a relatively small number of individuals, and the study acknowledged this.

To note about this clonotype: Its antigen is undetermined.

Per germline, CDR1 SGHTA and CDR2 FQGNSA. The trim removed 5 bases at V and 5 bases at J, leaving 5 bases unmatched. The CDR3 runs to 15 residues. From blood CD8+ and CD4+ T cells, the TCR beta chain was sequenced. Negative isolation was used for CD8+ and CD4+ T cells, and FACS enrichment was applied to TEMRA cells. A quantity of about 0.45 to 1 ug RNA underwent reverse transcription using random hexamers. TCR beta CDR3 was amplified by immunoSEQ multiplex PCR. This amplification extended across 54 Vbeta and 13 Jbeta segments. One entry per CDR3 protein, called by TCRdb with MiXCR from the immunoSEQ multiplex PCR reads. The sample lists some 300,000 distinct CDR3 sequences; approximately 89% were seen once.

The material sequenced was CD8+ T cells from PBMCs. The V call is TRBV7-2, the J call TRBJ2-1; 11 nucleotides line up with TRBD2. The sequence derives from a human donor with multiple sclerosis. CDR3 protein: CASSITSGRHNEQFF. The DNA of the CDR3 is TGTGCCAGCAGCATTACTAGCGGGAGACACAATGAGCAGTTCTTC.